Included here is one TCR beta chain sequence, with context. These data belong to a study of OX40 agonist ivuxolimab in advanced cancers. There are 17 residues in the CDR3. The trim removed 2 bases at V and 2 bases at J, leaving 5 bases unmatched. CDR1 and CDR2 (germline): LNHDA, SQIVND (reference sequence). The assay was immunoSEQ multiplex PCR, and TCRdb's table has in-frame clones only and misses some. This sample carries around 77,000 clones, around 91% of them seen once, and the ten largest clones take more than 0.8%. The sample consisted of CD4+ or CD8+ T cells sorted from blood, taken in a trial of the OX40 agonist ivuxolimab. The receptor was derived from an adult with an advanced solid tumor such as melanoma, head and neck, liver or kidney cancer. V gene TRBV19 combines with J gene TRBJ2-7, with 14 bases fitting TRBD2. The CDR3 DNA sequence: TGTGCCAGTAGTATAACGGGGACTAGCGGGGGAACCTACGAGCAGTACTTC. As protein: CASSITGTSGGTYEQYF.